The clone carrying this T cell receptor beta chain was seen repeatedly, ten times or more. Its antigen is not identified. These data originate in a study of shared clonotypes between healthy human individuals. The assay was immunoSEQ multiplex PCR, and TCRdb's table has in-frame clones only and misses some. The profile shows about 1.1 million clones, about 84% of them singletons. Study results and limitations: Larger estimated richness was generally recorded for naive subsets relative to memory subsets.

The donors, all of them Caucasian adults, lived in Nashville, Tennessee. V shed 5 bases, J shed 6 bases, and the junction held 5 bases outside the gene matches. CDR1 LNHDA and CDR2 SQIVND come from the germline V gene (reference sequence). The CDR3 runs 13 residues. The sequenced material came from memory CD4+ T cells from PBMCs. Stated subset: CD45RA-negative fraction. V gene TRBV19 combines with J gene TRBJ1-1, with 8 bases fitting TRBD1. This sequence originates from a man younger than 35 in good health. Some clones in this sample may be carry-over from other donors' samples. The CDR3: CASSVQTGAEAFF. The CDR3 DNA is TGTGCCAGTAGTGTCCAGACAGGGGCTGAAGCTTTCTTT. Drawing the rest from reference TRBV19 and TRBJ1-1, the complete variable domain is DGGITQSPKYLFRKEGQNVTLSCEQNLNHDAMYWYRQDPGQGLRLIYYSQIVNDFQKGDIAEGYSVSREKKESFPLTVTSAQKNPTAFYLCASSVQTGAEAFFGQGTRLTVV.